The 29 T cell receptor beta chains reported below all come from one sample, sequenced in a study of blood T cell repertoires in COVID-19. TCRdb's copy holds only in-frame clones and misses some; the assay was immunoSEQ multiplex PCR. This sample has 250,000 to 300,000 clones; about 88% occur once, and the top ten carry over 5%. The specimen was peripheral blood. These receptors all stem from a woman aged 55-75 years with COVID-19, enrolled during active disease.

The chain uses TRBV27 and TRBJ1-5, with 10 positions matching TRBD1. Unmatched junction bases numbered 5, after V lost 6 bases and J lost 6 bases. CDR1 is MNHEY and CDR2 is SMNVEV in the germline V gene (reference sequence). The CDR3 runs 14 residues. The CDR3 spells CASRGQGERQPQHF. As DNA, the CDR3 is TGTGCCAGCAGAGGACAGGGGGAACGTCAGCCCCAGCATTTT.

The chain recombines TRBV2 with TRBJ1-5, with a possible D match to TRBD1 (6 bases). This CDR3 is 14 amino acids long. The V gene lost 5 bases and the J gene lost 1 base, with 9 bases spanning the gap. Germline CDR1 and CDR2: SNHLY and FYNNEI. The CDR3 here is CASSPGQSNQPQHF. In DNA form, the CDR3 reads TGTGCCAGCAGTCCCGGACAGAGCAATCAGCCCCAGCATTTT.

J is TRBJ2-4 and V is TRBV11-2; perhaps TRBD2 as D (5 bases). Looked up from germline, CDR1 is SGHAT and CDR2 is FQNNGV. The ends were cut back, 5 bases at V and 1 base at J, with 12 bases in the middle. This CDR3 comprises 15 residues. The CDR3, as DNA: TGTGCCAGCAGCCCGCGAAGGGAGGCCAAAAACATTCAGTACTTC. Protein: CASSPRREAKNIQYF.

The chain employs TRBV5-1 and TRBJ2-5; D is possibly TRBD1 (6 bases). CDR3 length: 14 residues. Germline V gene sequence: CDR1 SGHRS, CDR2 YFSETQ. The germline V and J ends were trimmed by 4 bases and 5 bases, with 15 bases remaining between them. The CDR3 region is CASSIGTTRETQYF. As DNA, the CDR3 is TGCGCCAGCAGCATAGGGACAACTAGGGAGACCCAGTACTTC.

The rearrangement joins TRBV6-2 or TRBV6-3 to TRBJ1-5; 9 nucleotides line up with TRBD1. Germline V gives CDR1 MNHEY, CDR2 SVGEGT. V lost 1 base to trimming and J lost 6 bases; unmatched junction nucleotides: 10. This CDR3 region has 17 residues. The CDR3 coding sequence is TGTGCCAGCAGTTACTACAACTACAGGGGGCGCGGTCAGCCCCAGCATTTT. Protein product: CASSYYNYRGRGQPQHF.

This chain uses TRBV3-1 (or the pseudogene TRBV3-2) with TRBJ1-6, with 8 bases aligning to TRBD1. CDR3 length: 13 residues. The trim removed 5 bases at V and 6 bases at J, leaving 0 bases unmatched. In germline, CDR1 is LGHDT, CDR2 YNNKEL (reference sequence). CDR3 residues: CASSDRGNSPLHF. The CDR3 DNA is TGTGCCAGCAGCGACAGGGGTAATTCACCCCTCCACTTT.

This clone has only a few counts. The rearrangement uses TRBV19 and TRBJ1-2; no clear D. V dropped 5 bases and J dropped 3 bases, with 16 bases sitting between them. The CDR3 loop spans 15 amino acids. From germline, CDR1 is LNHDA and CDR2 SQIVND (reference sequence). The CDR3 DNA reads as TGTGCCAGTAGTTCCCCGGAGACGAAACACTATGGCTACACCTTC. Translating gives CASSSPETKHYGYTF.

This chain links TRBV9 with TRBJ1-1; a weak D match, TRBD1 (5 bases). V was pared by 1 base and J by 1 base, with 8 bases between. CDR3 length: 14 residues. From germline, CDR1 is SGDLS and CDR2 YYNGEE. CDR3 protein: CASSVQGGNTEAFF. In nucleotides, the CDR3 is TGTGCCAGCAGCGTACAGGGTGGGAACACTGAAGCTTTCTTT.

V gene TRBV7-9 combines with J gene TRBJ2-3, with TRBD1 identical over 12 bases. Germline trimming cut 4 bases from V and 4 bases from J; bases unmatched to any gene: 3. Germline-derived CDR1 and CDR2 are SEHNR and FQNEAQ (reference sequence). The CDR3 extends over 15 amino acids. The CDR3 DNA follows: TGTGCCAGCAGCTCCCGGGACAGGGGGCCAGATACGCAGTATTTT. Its translation: CASSSRDRGPDTQYF.

This chain links TRBV19 with TRBJ1-1, with 12 positions matching TRBD1. This CDR3 comprises 16 residues. CDR1 LNHDA and CDR2 SQIVND come from the germline V gene (reference sequence). V lost 4 bases and J lost 2; bases outside the gene matches: 5. Here the CDR3 reads CASSKGQGAINTEAFF. CDR3 DNA: TGTGCCAGTAGTAAGGGACAGGGGGCGATTAACACTGAAGCTTTCTTT.

A note on this clone: This CDR3 is also generated by other DNA sequences in the sample. CDR3 amino acids: CASSLAGVKETQYF. The CDR3 coding sequence is TGTGCCAGCAGCTTGGCCGGGGTAAAAGAGACCCAGTACTTC. V gene TRBV5-4 combines with J gene TRBJ2-5, with D possibly TRBD2 on 5 matching bases. V dropped 0 bases and J dropped 3 bases, with 9 bases sitting between them. The germline V gene has CDR1 SGHNT and CDR2 YYREEE (reference sequence). The CDR3 is 14 residues long.

This rearrangement joins TRBV2 to TRBJ2-2; tentatively, D is TRBD1 (6 bases). V lost 5 bases to trimming and J lost 7 bases, with 11 bases between them. This CDR3 has 13 amino acids. Per germline, CDR1 SNHLY and CDR2 FYNNEI. This CDR3 reads CASSYRVDGELFF. CDR3 nucleotides: TGTGCCAGCAGTTACAGGGTAGACGGGGAGCTGTTTTTT.

This rearrangement joins TRBV14 to TRBJ2-3; 7 positions match TRBD1. Germline values: CDR1 SGHDN, CDR2 FVKESK. The CDR3 has 15 residues. Losses at the gene ends were 1 base for V and 3 bases for J; bases not matched to a gene: 4. Written as DNA, the CDR3 is TGTGCCAGCAGCCAAGGACAGGGAGTAACAGATACGCAGTATTTT. Protein product: CASSQGQGVTDTQYF.

V and J are TRBV7-8 and TRBJ2-5; TRBD2 is a possible D gene (6 bases). This CDR3 comprises 15 residues. The germline V gene encodes CDR1 SGHVS and CDR2 FQNEAQ. V lost 6 bases, J lost 2 bases, and 16 bases lay in between. The CDR3 spells CASSGGSRGQETQYF. CDR3 bases: TGTGCCAGCAGTGGGGGGTCGCGGGGACAAGAGACCCAGTACTTC. Full variable domain (missing parts from reference TRBV7-8 and TRBJ2-5): GAGVSQSPRYKVAKRGQDVALRCDPISGHVSLFWYQQALGQGPEFLTYFQNEAQLDKSGLPSDRFFAERPEGSVSTLKIQRTQQEDSAVYLCASSGGSRGQETQYFGPGTRLLVL.

CDR3 coding DNA: TGTGCCTGGAGTGTACGCGCGGGAGTAAGCGGCGATGAGCAGTTCTTC. Amino acid sequence: CAWSVRAGVSGDEQFF. J is TRBJ2-1 and V is TRBV30, with 7 nucleotides matching TRBD2. The germline V gene encodes CDR1 GTSNPN and CDR2 SVGIG (reference sequence). J lost 8 bases, V lost 0 bases, and 13 bases had no gene match. The CDR3 totals 16 residues.

The CDR3 protein is CASSPELNTGELFF. DNA of the CDR3: TGTGCCAGCTCACCAGAGCTGAACACCGGGGAGCTGTTTTTT. The rearrangement joins TRBV18 to TRBJ2-2; D gene uncertain. This CDR3 comprises 14 residues. The ends were cut back, 2 bases at V and 1 base at J, with 5 bases in the middle. CDR1 is KGHSH, CDR2 LQKENI, per germline.

V gene TRBV9 combines with J gene TRBJ2-1, with TRBD2 matching over 12 bases. V lost 4 bases and J lost 0; bases outside the gene matches: 11. Germline V gives CDR1 SGDLS, CDR2 YYNGEE. The length of the CDR3 is 19 residues. The chain's CDR3 is CASSKLAGGSGSSYNEQFF. The CDR3 DNA reads as TGTGCCAGCAGCAAACTAGCGGGAGGTAGCGGGAGCTCCTACAATGAGCAGTTCTTC. Supplemented by reference TRBV9 and TRBJ2-1, the full variable domain reads DSGVTQTPKHLITATGQRVTLRCSPRSGDLSVYWYQQSLDQGLQFLIQYYNGEERAKGNILERFSAQQFPDLHSELNLSSLELGDSALYFCASSKLAGGSGSSYNEQFFGPGTRLTVL.

The chain recombines TRBV10-3 with TRBJ1-5; D might be TRBD1 (6 bases). V was clipped by 11 bases and J by 3 bases, with 14 bases between them. This CDR3 has 13 amino acids. Germline CDR1 is ENHRY and CDR2 is SYGVKD. CDR3 coding DNA: TGTGCCTCTCAGGGGCAGTCCAATCAGCCCCAGCATTTT. Translation gives CASQGQSNQPQHF.

The rearrangement joins TRBV7-2 to TRBJ1-5; the match to TRBD1 covers 9 bases. This CDR3 contains 17 residues. With V trimmed by 3 bases and J by 4 bases, 10 bases remained unmatched. CDR1 and CDR2 from the germline V gene are SGHTA and FQGNSA. The CDR3 DNA is TGTGCCAGCAGCTTCGGTGGGACAGGGTCCCAAAATCAGCCCCAGCATTTT. Translated: CASSFGGTGSQNQPQHF.

The chain joins TRBV19 to TRBJ2-3; TRBD2 aligns across 7 bases. CDR1 is LNHDA, CDR2 SQIVND, per germline (reference sequence). The CDR3 has 16 residues. Losses at the gene ends were 4 bases for V and 4 bases for J; bases not matched to a gene: 11. The DNA for the CDR3 is TGTGCCAGTAGTAGTCGGCTAGCGGAGTCCCCAGATACGCAGTATTTT. This sequence encodes CASSSRLAESPDTQYF.

The genes are TRBV28 and TRBJ2-5, with 10 nucleotides matching TRBD2. CDR3 size: 20 residues. Looked up from germline, CDR1 is MDHEN and CDR2 is SYDVKM. J lost 2 bases, V lost 2 bases, and 17 bases had no gene match. CDR3 nucleotides: TGTGCCAGCAGTTTACACCACCCAACGGGACTAGCGCGACGACAAGAGACCCAGTACTTC. Its translation: CASSLHHPTGLARRQETQYF. Combining the CDR3 with reference TRBV28 and TRBJ2-5 gives the whole variable domain DVKVTQSSRYLVKRTGEKVFLECVQDMDHENMFWYRQDPGLGLRLIYFSYDVKMKEKGDIPEGYSVSREKKERFSLILESASTNQTSMYLCASSLHHPTGLARRQETQYFGPGTRLLVL.

The V call is TRBV6-1, the J call TRBJ1-4; D may be TRBD1 (5 bases). This CDR3 comprises 16 residues. Looked up from germline, CDR1 is MNHNS and CDR2 is SASEGT. V dropped 3 bases and J dropped 0 bases, with 11 bases sitting between them. The CDR3 is CASSDNGASTNEKLFF. The CDR3 region has the DNA TGTGCCAGCAGTGATAATGGGGCCTCAACTAATGAAAAACTGTTTTTT.

This clone appeared a single time. In DNA form, the CDR3 reads TGTGCCAGCAGAGCTAGCGGGGCCTACGAGCAGTACTTC. This translates into CASRASGAYEQYF. The genes are TRBV27 and TRBJ2-7; 9 nucleotides match TRBD2. The ends lost 6 bases at V and 2 bases at J; junction bases unmatched: 2. Germline V CDR1 and CDR2: MNHEY, SMNVEV (reference sequence). The CDR3 runs to 13 residues.

The chain has TRBV5-4 and TRBJ1-2; 9 nucleotides match TRBD1. This CDR3 region has 15 residues. Trimming removed 4 bases from V and 8 bases from J; junction bases left unmatched: 12. CDR1 and CDR2 (germline): SGHNT, YYREEE (reference sequence). CDR3 nucleotides: TGTGCCAGCAGCATTCCGGGACAGGGCTTATTAGGCTACACCTTC. It translates to CASSIPGQGLLGYTF. Full variable domain (remainder filled in from reference TRBV5-4 and TRBJ1-2): ETGVTQSPTHLIKTRGQQVTLRCSSQSGHNTVSWYQQALGQGPQFIFQYYREEENGRGNFPPRFSGLQFPNYSSELNVNALELDDSALYLCASSIPGQGLLGYTFGSGTRLTVV.

The rearrangement joins TRBV11-3 to TRBJ2-3; 14 nucleotides match TRBD2. This CDR3 has 16 residues. Germline CDR1 reads SGHNT; CDR2 reads YENEEA. The V gene end was trimmed by 4 bases and the J gene end by 7 bases; junction bases not matched to a gene: 7. The CDR3 sequence: CASSSSTSGRVNTQYF. The DNA of the CDR3 is TGTGCCAGCAGCTCATCGACTAGCGGGAGGGTCAATACGCAGTATTTT.

The genes are TRBV9 and TRBJ2-2; 16 nucleotides match TRBD2. V shed 4 bases and J 7 bases; nucleotides not matched to a gene: 7. The CDR3 runs 17 residues. Per the germline V gene, CDR1 is SGDLS and CDR2 is YYNGEE. The CDR3 DNA reads TGTGCCAGCAGCCCGGGACTAGCGGGAGGGCCAAACGGGGAGCTGTTTTTT. This codes for CASSPGLAGGPNGELFF.

The V gene is TRBV6-5, the J gene TRBJ1-2; TRBD1 matches 8 bases. Per the germline V gene, CDR1 is MNHEY and CDR2 is SVGAGI. The junction had 8 bases not matched to a gene; V was cut back by 6 bases and J by 8 bases. The CDR3 totals 13 residues. The DNA for the CDR3 is TGTGCCAGCAGCTCGACAGGGGCGGGCGGCTACACCTTC. Protein sequence: CASSSTGAGGYTF.

V is TRBV27 and J is TRBJ1-2, with D possibly matching TRBD1 (6 bases). Trimming left V 5 bases short and J 3 bases short, with 19 bases between. CDR1 is MNHEY, CDR2 SMNVEV, per germline (reference sequence). The CDR3 is 16 amino acids. Here the CDR3 DNA reads TGTGCCAGCAGTCCTTTGGACAGAGCTGGATACTATGGCTACACCTTC. Translating it yields CASSPLDRAGYYGYTF.

CDR3 protein: CASRRQGGSNQPQHF. CDR3 bases: TGTGCCAGTAGGCGACAGGGGGGGAGCAATCAGCCCCAGCATTTT. V usage is TRBV19 and J usage is TRBJ1-5, with TRBD1 identical over 9 bases. The CDR3 runs to 15 residues. Germline V gene lookup returns CDR1 LNHDA and CDR2 SQIVND (reference sequence). The trim removed 6 bases at V and 1 base at J, leaving 4 bases unmatched.